This T cell receptor beta chain was retrieved from a study of radiation and T cells in renal cell carcinoma. The CDR3 contains 15 residues. The germline CDR1 and CDR2 sequences are KGHSH and LQKENI. J lost 9 bases, V lost 6 bases, and 11 bases had no gene match. Clones were read by immunoSEQ multiplex PCR, and TCRdb kept only the in-frame ones, dropping some. The data hold 10,000 or so clones, with 50% to 60% observed a single time. Specified treatment: treatment-naive control, cytoreductive nephrectomy. Only a few counts were recorded for this clone. The clonotype comes from a man aged 40-49 years with renal cell carcinoma. The V gene is TRBV18, the J gene TRBJ1-5, with 10 nucleotides matching TRBD1. The sample was tumor tissue, taken from a patient whose treatment was nephrectomy without radiotherapy. Here the CDR3 DNA reads TGTGCCAGCTCGCGGGCCGGGGACAGGGGTCGGCCCCAGCATTTT. Translating gives CASSRAGDRGRPQHF.